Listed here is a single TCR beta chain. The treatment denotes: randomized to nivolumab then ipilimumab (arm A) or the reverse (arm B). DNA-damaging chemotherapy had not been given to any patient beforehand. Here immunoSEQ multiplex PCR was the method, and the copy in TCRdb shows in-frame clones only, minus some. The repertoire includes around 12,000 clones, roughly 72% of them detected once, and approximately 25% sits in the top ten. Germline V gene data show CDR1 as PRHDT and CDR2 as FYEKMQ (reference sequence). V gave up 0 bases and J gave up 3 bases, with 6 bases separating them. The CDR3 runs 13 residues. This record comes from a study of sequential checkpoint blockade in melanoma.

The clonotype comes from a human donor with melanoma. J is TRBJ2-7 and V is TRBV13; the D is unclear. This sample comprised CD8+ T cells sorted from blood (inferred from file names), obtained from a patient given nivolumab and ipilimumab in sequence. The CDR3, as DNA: TGTGCCAGCAGCTTAGGACAGAGCTACGAGCAGTACTTC. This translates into CASSLGQSYEQYF.